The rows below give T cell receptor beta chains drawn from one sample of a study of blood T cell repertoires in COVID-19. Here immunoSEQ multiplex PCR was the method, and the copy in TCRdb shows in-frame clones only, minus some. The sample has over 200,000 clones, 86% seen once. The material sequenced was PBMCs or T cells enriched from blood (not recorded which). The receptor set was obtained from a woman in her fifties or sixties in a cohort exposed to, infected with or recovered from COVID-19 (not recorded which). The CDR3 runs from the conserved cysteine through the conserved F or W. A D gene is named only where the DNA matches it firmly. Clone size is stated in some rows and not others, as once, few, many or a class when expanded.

cdr3_nt: TGTGCCAGCACCACGGGACAGGGGACTGAGCAGTTCTTC
cdr3_aa: CASTTGQGTEQFF
j_call: TRBJ2-1
v_call: TRBV3-1/TRBV3-2
d_call: TRBD1
clone_size: -

cdr3_nt: TGCGCCAGCAGCCAAGGGACGGTTTTAGGGGGCGAGCAGTACTTC
cdr3_aa: CASSQGTVLGGEQYF
j_call: TRBJ2-7
v_call: TRBV4-3
d_call: -
clone_size: -

cdr3_nt: TGTGCCAGCTCTCAAGAGCCGTCAGAGGCCCAGTACTTC
cdr3_aa: CASSQEPSEAQYF
j_call: TRBJ2-5
v_call: TRBV18
d_call: -
clone_size: -

cdr3_nt: TGTGCCAGCAGCGTAGATGGGACAGGGGCATACAATGAGCAGTTCTTC
cdr3_aa: CASSVDGTGAYNEQFF
j_call: TRBJ2-1
v_call: TRBV9
d_call: TRBD1
clone_size: -

cdr3_nt: TGCGCCAGCAGCACCTACAGGGTTGTGCCCGATACCTCTGGGGCCAACGTCCTGACTTTC
cdr3_aa: CASSTYRVVPDTSGANVLTF
j_call: TRBJ2-6
v_call: TRBV5-1
d_call: -
clone_size: -

cdr3_nt: TGTGCCAGCAGCCAGACTGATAACTATGGCTACACCTTC
cdr3_aa: CASSQTDNYGYTF
j_call: TRBJ1-2
v_call: TRBV14
d_call: -
clone_size: -

cdr3_nt: TGCAGCGTTGAATTAGAAAGAACCGAGCAGTACTTC
cdr3_aa: CSVELERTEQYF
j_call: TRBJ2-7
v_call: TRBV29-1
d_call: -
clone_size: -

cdr3_nt: TGCAGCGTTAGGGACAGGGGGGAGAACACTGAAGCTTTCTTT
cdr3_aa: CSVRDRGENTEAFF
j_call: TRBJ1-1
v_call: TRBV29-1
d_call: TRBD1
clone_size: once

cdr3_nt: TGTGCCAGCAGCCTGCCTAGCGGGGGTCTCGGGGAGCTGTTTTTT
cdr3_aa: CASSLPSGGLGELFF
j_call: TRBJ2-2
v_call: TRBV3-1/TRBV3-2
d_call: TRBD2
clone_size: -

cdr3_nt: TGTGCCAGCTCACCACCGGACAGGGCGTACAATGAGCAGTTCTTC
cdr3_aa: CASSPPDRAYNEQFF
j_call: TRBJ2-1
v_call: TRBV18
d_call: TRBD1
clone_size: few

cdr3_nt: TGTGGAGACAAGAGCTCCTATAATTCACCCCTCCACTTT
cdr3_aa: CGDKSSYNSPLHF
j_call: TRBJ1-6
v_call: TRBV2
d_call: -
clone_size: -

cdr3_nt: TGTGCCAGCAGTGTTCTCCAGGACAGCTATGGCTACACCTTC
cdr3_aa: CASSVLQDSYGYTF
j_call: TRBJ1-2
v_call: TRBV2
d_call: -
clone_size: -

cdr3_nt: TGTGCCAGTAGAATCCACACAGGGGGCGGCACGTACGAGCAGTACTTC
cdr3_aa: CASRIHTGGGTYEQYF
j_call: TRBJ2-7
v_call: TRBV19
d_call: TRBD1
clone_size: -

cdr3_nt: TGTGCCAGCAGTGCCTATCAGGGGAGGCAGTACTTC
cdr3_aa: CASSAYQGRQYF
j_call: TRBJ2-7
v_call: TRBV2
d_call: -
clone_size: -

cdr3_nt: TGTGCCAGTAGTCCGGGACTAGCGGGGTTAGAGCAGTACTTC
cdr3_aa: CASSPGLAGLEQYF
j_call: TRBJ2-7
v_call: TRBV19
d_call: TRBD2
clone_size: -

cdr3_nt: TGTGCCAGCAGCGCCCGCGGAGGGAGATATGGCTACACCTTC
cdr3_aa: CASSARGGRYGYTF
j_call: TRBJ1-2
v_call: TRBV7-9
d_call: -
clone_size: -

cdr3_nt: TGTGCCAGCAGCTTGGTCGGTCAAAACATTCAGTACTTC
cdr3_aa: CASSLVGQNIQYF
j_call: TRBJ2-4
v_call: TRBV7-9
d_call: -
clone_size: -

cdr3_nt: TGTGCCAGCAGCAAGTGTATAGCGGGGGGTGGAGATACGCAGTATTTT
cdr3_aa: CASSKCIAGGGDTQYF
j_call: TRBJ2-3
v_call: TRBV21-1
d_call: -
clone_size: -

cdr3_nt: TGCGCCAGCAGGGCACAGAACACTGAAGCTTTCTTT
cdr3_aa: CASRAQNTEAFF
j_call: TRBJ1-1
v_call: TRBV10-1
d_call: -
clone_size: -

cdr3_nt: TGTGCCAGCAGCTTAGCACCTCGCGGGATCAATCAGCCCCAGCATTTT
cdr3_aa: CASSLAPRGINQPQHF
j_call: TRBJ1-5
v_call: TRBV7-2
d_call: -
clone_size: -

cdr3_nt: TGTGCCAGCAGTTCCCGTACTAGCGGGATGCACGATACGCAGTATTTT
cdr3_aa: CASSSRTSGMHDTQYF
j_call: TRBJ2-3
v_call: TRBV27
d_call: TRBD2
clone_size: -

cdr3_nt: TGCGCCAGCAGCCAAGATAGGTGGGGAGCATCCTACGAGCAGTACTTC
cdr3_aa: CASSQDRWGASYEQYF
j_call: TRBJ2-7
v_call: TRBV4-3
d_call: -
clone_size: once

cdr3_nt: TGTGCCAGTAGAAAGGGACAGAACCACTATAATTCACCCCTCCACTTT
cdr3_aa: CASRKGQNHYNSPLHF
j_call: TRBJ1-6
v_call: TRBV19
d_call: TRBD1
clone_size: -

cdr3_nt: TGTGCCAGCGGGGGGTCGGGGGGCACAGATACGCAGTATTTT
cdr3_aa: CASGGSGGTDTQYF
j_call: TRBJ2-3
v_call: TRBV3-1/TRBV3-2
d_call: -
clone_size: -

cdr3_nt: TGCGCCAGCAGCTCCGGGACAGGGCATGAAAAACTGTTTTTT
cdr3_aa: CASSSGTGHEKLFF
j_call: TRBJ1-4
v_call: TRBV5-1
d_call: TRBD1
clone_size: -

cdr3_nt: TGTGCCAGTAGTAGGACAGGGGTCGCTGGCTACACCTTC
cdr3_aa: CASSRTGVAGYTF
j_call: TRBJ1-2
v_call: TRBV19
d_call: TRBD1
clone_size: -

cdr3_nt: TGTGCCAGCAGCCAAGAACAGGGGCTGCCCCAGCATTTT
cdr3_aa: CASSQEQGLPQHF
j_call: TRBJ1-5
v_call: TRBV3-1/TRBV3-2
d_call: TRBD1
clone_size: -

cdr3_nt: TGTGCCAGCAGCCTAACTAGCGGGGGGTCCCTCACAGATACGCAGTATTTT
cdr3_aa: CASSLTSGGSLTDTQYF
j_call: TRBJ2-3
v_call: TRBV3-1/TRBV3-2
d_call: TRBD2
clone_size: -

cdr3_nt: TGTGCCAGCTCACCGCCGGGACTAGCTTTGGATACGCAGTATTTT
cdr3_aa: CASSPPGLALDTQYF
j_call: TRBJ2-3
v_call: TRBV18
d_call: TRBD2
clone_size: -

cdr3_nt: TGCAGTGCTAGTGTTTCGACCAGGAACAATCAGCCCCAGCATTTT
cdr3_aa: CSASVSTRNNQPQHF
j_call: TRBJ1-5
v_call: TRBV20-1
d_call: -
clone_size: -

cdr3_nt: TGTGCCAGCAGCCAGAAAACTTTGGACACTGAAGCTTTCTTT
cdr3_aa: CASSQKTLDTEAFF
j_call: TRBJ1-1
v_call: TRBV4-2
d_call: -
clone_size: -

cdr3_nt: TGTGCCAGCAGCCAGAATACAGGGTACCTCCACTTT
cdr3_aa: CASSQNTGYLHF
j_call: TRBJ1-6
v_call: TRBV3-1/TRBV3-2
d_call: -
clone_size: -

cdr3_nt: TGTGCCTGGAGTGACCCAGGGAGGAGCGGCTACACCTTC
cdr3_aa: CAWSDPGRSGYTF
j_call: TRBJ1-2
v_call: TRBV30
d_call: -
clone_size: -

cdr3_nt: TGCGCCAGCAGCCACAGGGTGGGGACAGAGACTGAAGAGGGGAATCAGCCCCAGCATTTT
cdr3_aa: CASSHRVGTETEEGNQPQHF
j_call: TRBJ1-5
v_call: TRBV4-1
d_call: TRBD1
clone_size: -

cdr3_nt: TGTGCCAGTAGTATGAACAGGGGGAATTCACCCCTCCACTTT
cdr3_aa: CASSMNRGNSPLHF
j_call: TRBJ1-6
v_call: TRBV19
d_call: TRBD1
clone_size: -

cdr3_nt: TGTGCCAGCGTGGGGGGGCTGGATCAGCCCCAGCATTTT
cdr3_aa: CASVGGLDQPQHF
j_call: TRBJ1-5
v_call: TRBV7-3
d_call: -
clone_size: -

cdr3_nt: TGCGCCAGCAGTCCAGGGACAGTCAATCAGCCCCAGCATTTT
cdr3_aa: CASSPGTVNQPQHF
j_call: TRBJ1-5
v_call: TRBV4-1
d_call: TRBD1
clone_size: -

cdr3_nt: TGTGCCAGCAGCTTAGTGGGACAGGGAGAGGAAAAACTGTTTTTT
cdr3_aa: CASSLVGQGEEKLFF
j_call: TRBJ1-4
v_call: TRBV7-2
d_call: TRBD1
clone_size: -

cdr3_nt: TGCGCCAGCAGCCAAGAATGGTCGAAGGGGGCTAAGAACACTGAAGCTTTCTTT
cdr3_aa: CASSQEWSKGAKNTEAFF
j_call: TRBJ1-1
v_call: TRBV4-1
d_call: TRBD1
clone_size: once

cdr3_nt: TGTGCCAGTACGGAGACTACAGGGGATGGCTACACCTTC
cdr3_aa: CASTETTGDGYTF
j_call: TRBJ1-2
v_call: TRBV19
d_call: TRBD1
clone_size: -

cdr3_nt: TGCGCCAGCAATCCGGGGTCATGGGGAGGTGGCTACACCTTC
cdr3_aa: CASNPGSWGGGYTF
j_call: TRBJ1-2
v_call: TRBV10-2
d_call: -
clone_size: -

cdr3_nt: TGTGCTAGCAGCCCGAGCGGGACCTCCGCCGGGGAGCTGTTTTTT
cdr3_aa: CASSPSGTSAGELFF
j_call: TRBJ2-2
v_call: TRBV7-7
d_call: TRBD2
clone_size: -

cdr3_nt: TGTGCCAGCTCACCACGCGCAGGGGAGTTTTCCACTGAAGCTTTCTTT
cdr3_aa: CASSPRAGEFSTEAFF
j_call: TRBJ1-1
v_call: TRBV18
d_call: -
clone_size: -

cdr3_nt: TGCGCCAGCAGCCCGGAGGCAGCGGGAAGCACAGATACGCAGTATTTT
cdr3_aa: CASSPEAAGSTDTQYF
j_call: TRBJ2-3
v_call: TRBV4-3
d_call: TRBD2
clone_size: -

cdr3_nt: TGCAGCGTTAAGGGGGCCCCCATGAACACTGAAGCTTTCTTT
cdr3_aa: CSVKGAPMNTEAFF
j_call: TRBJ1-1
v_call: TRBV29-1
d_call: TRBD1
clone_size: -

cdr3_nt: TGTGCCATCAGTGGACAGGGGAACACTGAAGCTTTCTTT
cdr3_aa: CAISGQGNTEAFF
j_call: TRBJ1-1
v_call: TRBV10-3
d_call: TRBD1
clone_size: once

cdr3_nt: TGCAGCGCCTGGGGACTAGCGGGGGCCAAAGAGACCCAGTACTTC
cdr3_aa: CSAWGLAGAKETQYF
j_call: TRBJ2-5
v_call: TRBV29-1
d_call: TRBD2
clone_size: -

cdr3_nt: TGTGCCAGCAGTTCGTGGGTTGGCGGGAATGGCTACACCTTC
cdr3_aa: CASSSWVGGNGYTF
j_call: TRBJ1-2
v_call: TRBV6-2/TRBV6-3
d_call: -
clone_size: once

cdr3_nt: TGTGCCAGCGGCTACAGGGAGAACACCGGGGAGCTGTTTTTT
cdr3_aa: CASGYRENTGELFF
j_call: TRBJ2-2
v_call: TRBV6-4
d_call: -
clone_size: -

cdr3_nt: TGTGCCAGCCGACGGACAGCGAACACTGAAGCTTTCTTT
cdr3_aa: CASRRTANTEAFF
j_call: TRBJ1-1
v_call: TRBV2
d_call: -
clone_size: -

cdr3_nt: TGCGCCAGCAGTGCCCAGACAGGGAGCTCGAACTACGAGCAGTACTTC
cdr3_aa: CASSAQTGSSNYEQYF
j_call: TRBJ2-7
v_call: TRBV10-1
d_call: TRBD1
clone_size: -

cdr3_nt: TGCGCCAGCAGCCAAGAGTACAGGATAAGCTCTGGAAACACCATATATTTT
cdr3_aa: CASSQEYRISSGNTIYF
j_call: TRBJ1-3
v_call: TRBV4-3
d_call: -
clone_size: -

cdr3_nt: TGTGCCAGCAGCACCCAGGACAGGGGCACCGGGGAGCTGTTTTTT
cdr3_aa: CASSTQDRGTGELFF
j_call: TRBJ2-2
v_call: TRBV5-4
d_call: TRBD1
clone_size: -

cdr3_nt: TGTGCCATCAGGGAACTGGGACAGGGAGCCACAGATACGCAGTATTTT
cdr3_aa: CAIRELGQGATDTQYF
j_call: TRBJ2-3
v_call: TRBV10-3
d_call: TRBD1
clone_size: -

cdr3_nt: TGTGCCAGCAGCCACGGGAATACGCAGTATTTT
cdr3_aa: CASSHGNTQYF
j_call: TRBJ2-3
v_call: TRBV9
d_call: -
clone_size: -